The 27 T cell receptor beta chains given below trace back to one sample, sequenced in a study of quantifying T cell responses using KT2 cells. As for the study in general: cDNA was made from DNase-treated RNA using alpha and beta constant primers.

An oligo carrying a UMI was ligated to the cDNA 3' end. An equimolar mix of RC1.1 and RC1.2 primed the beta chain across TRBC1 and TRBC2. Each CDR3 protein gets one entry after TCRdb re-called the UMI-ligation and nested PCR reads with MiXCR. Here the sample spans 40,000 to 50,000 distinct CDR3 sequences, 17% being singletons. The specimen sequenced was PBMCs spiked with cells of the T cell clone KT2. These receptors were taken from a human donor.

This chain joins TRBV12-3 or TRBV12-4 and TRBJ2-3; TRBD2 might be the D (6 bases). The CDR3 contains 12 residues. Trimming removed 5 bases at V and 8 bases at J, with 11 bases between. The CDR3 here is CASSPPGGTQYF. The CDR3 nucleotides are TGTGCCAGCAGTCCCCCCGGGGGTACGCAGTATTTT.

The CDR3 DNA sequence: TGCGCCAGCAGCCCCCGGGGACTAGCGGGAGAAGAGACCCAGTACTTC. Translation gives CASSPRGLAGEETQYF. This chain links TRBV5-1 with TRBJ2-5; 14 nucleotides align to TRBD2. Germline CDR1 is SGHRS and CDR2 is YFSETQ. The length of the CDR3 is 16 residues. Trimming removed 4 bases from V and 3 bases from J; junction bases left unmatched: 5.

This clonotype was observed at least ten times. The V call is TRBV5-1, the J call TRBJ2-7; D may match TRBD1 or TRBD2 (6 bases each). The length of the CDR3 is 15 residues. Per germline, CDR1 SGHRS and CDR2 YFSETQ. V was cut by 0 bases and J by 4 bases, with 14 bases left in between. The CDR3 protein is CASSLAGGLLYEQYF. CDR3 DNA sequence: TGCGCCAGCAGCTTGGCCGGGGGCCTCCTTTACGAGCAGTACTTC.

The chain links TRBV2 to TRBJ2-3; 7 bases are a match to TRBD2. V was pared by 1 base and J by 10 bases, with 2 bases of the junction left unmatched. The CDR3 has 12 residues. CDR1 and CDR2 (germline): SNHLY, FYNNEI. This CDR3 reads CASSEGLAAQYF. The CDR3 nucleotides are TGTGCCAGCAGTGAAGGCCTAGCGGCGCAGTATTTT.

This clonotype occurred a few times. V gene TRBV12-3 or TRBV12-4 combines with J gene TRBJ1-3, with TRBD1 identical over 9 bases. CDR3 length: 16 amino acids. V trimming: 6 bases; J trimming: 1 base; junction bases outside the gene matches: 7. CDR3 residues: CASRPHRGQSGNTIYF. CDR3 bases: TGTGCCAGCAGGCCCCACAGGGGGCAATCTGGAAACACCATATATTTT.

This chain connects TRBV19 to TRBJ2-1; no definite D call. Germline lookup yields CDR1 LNHDA and CDR2 SQIVND (reference sequence). V was trimmed by 5 bases and J by 1 base, leaving 12 bases between them. This CDR3 has 15 amino acids. This chain's CDR3 is CASSVGEHSYNEQFF. The CDR3 DNA is TGTGCCAGTAGTGTCGGTGAGCATTCCTACAATGAGCAGTTCTTC.

The J gene is TRBJ2-4, the V gene TRBV20-1; perhaps TRBD2 as D (5 bases). V dropped 3 bases and J dropped 0 bases, with 9 bases sitting between them. The length of the CDR3 is 14 residues. The germline V gene encodes CDR1 DFQATT and CDR2 SNEGSKA (reference sequence). DNA for the CDR3: TGCAGTGCTAGTACCGGGGTAGCCAAAAACATTCAGTACTTC. Translated, it gives CSASTGVAKNIQYF.

This sequence joins TRBV29-1 and TRBJ1-1; 9 nucleotides align to TRBD1. Germline lookup yields CDR1 SQVTM and CDR2 ANQGSEA. The CDR3 totals 13 residues. V shed 6 bases, J shed 3 bases, and the junction held 5 bases outside the gene matches. This CDR3 reads CSVADRGYTEAFF. The CDR3 DNA is TGCAGCGTAGCAGACAGGGGGTACACTGAAGCTTTCTTT.

J is TRBJ1-6 and V is TRBV10-3; 7 bases fit TRBD1. The germline gives CDR1 ENHRY, CDR2 SYGVKD. The V gene end was trimmed by 0 bases and the J gene end by 9 bases; junction bases not matched to a gene: 5. This CDR3 is 15 amino acids long. CDR3 coding DNA: TGTGCCATCAGTGAGTCCACCAGGGGGGGTTCACCCCTCCACTTT. It is translated as CAISESTRGGSPLHF.

J is TRBJ2-5 and V is TRBV11-2, with D perhaps TRBD2 (5 bases). The V end was cut by 5 bases, the J end by 5 bases, with 9 bases between. The CDR3 runs 12 residues. Per germline, CDR1 SGHAT and CDR2 FQNNGV. DNA for the CDR3: TGTGCCAGCAGCCCCTCGGGGGAGACCCAGTACTTC. Encoded protein: CASSPSGETQYF.

The chain carries TRBV6-6 and TRBJ1-5; D gene uncertain. V was pared by 0 bases and J by 3 bases, with 9 bases between. Germline loops: CDR1 MNHNY, CDR2 SVGAGI (reference sequence). This CDR3 is 15 amino acids long. CDR3 DNA: TGTGCCAGCAGTTACTCGGACCGGAACAATCAGCCCCAGCATTTT. It encodes CASSYSDRNNQPQHF.

The rearrangement joins TRBV14 to TRBJ2-7; D possibly uses TRBD1 or TRBD2 (5 bases each). V was cut by 4 bases and J by 2 bases, with 12 bases left in between. CDR3 size: 14 residues. Germline CDR1 reads SGHDN; CDR2 reads FVKESK. The CDR3 spells CASSPTGRAYEQYF. DNA for the CDR3: TGTGCCAGCAGCCCAACGGGGCGCGCCTACGAGCAGTACTTC. Looking up the rest from reference TRBV14 and TRBJ2-7 gives the full variable domain: EAGVTQFPSHSVIEKGQTVTLRCDPISGHDNLYWYRRVMGKEIKFLLHFVKESKQDESGMPNNRFLAERTGGTYSTLKVQPAELEDSGVYFCASSPTGRAYEQYFGPGTRLTVT.

This clonotype was counted a few times. This CDR3 reads CASSLEELAVEQFF. CDR3 DNA sequence: TGTGCCAGCAGTTTGGAGGAACTAGCGGTTGAGCAGTTCTTC. V gene TRBV12-3 or TRBV12-4 combines with J gene TRBJ2-1; the match to TRBD2 covers 8 bases. The CDR3 contains 14 residues. Germline trimming cut 3 bases from V and 9 bases from J; bases unmatched to any gene: 7.

This clonotype was detected only a few times. V gene TRBV6-6 combines with J gene TRBJ2-7, with 11 nucleotides matching TRBD2. The CDR3 extends over 15 amino acids. V shed 6 bases and J 0 bases; nucleotides not matched to a gene: 4. CDR1 MNHNY and CDR2 SVGAGI come from the germline V gene (reference sequence). CDR3: CASRQLAGDSYEQYF. The CDR3 nucleotides are TGTGCCAGCAGACAACTAGCGGGGGACTCCTACGAGCAGTACTTC.

This chain connects TRBV9 to TRBJ2-3, with TRBD1 matching 8 bases. V lost 0 bases to trimming and J lost 3 bases; unmatched junction nucleotides: 3. Germline values: CDR1 SGDLS, CDR2 YYNGEE. CDR3 length equals 15 residues. CDR3 in DNA: TGTGCCAGCAGCGTAGGGGGACAGGAGACAGATACGCAGTATTTT. Translation gives CASSVGGQETDTQYF.

This clonotype was observed a few times. The chain is built from TRBV6-1 and TRBJ2-3; D is uncertain. The CDR3 consists of 12 residues. Trimming left V 4 bases short and J 6 bases short, with 8 bases between. The V gene's germline CDR1 is MNHNS and CDR2 SASEGT. The CDR3 sequence: CASSAGVDTQYF. In DNA, the CDR3 is TGTGCCAGCAGTGCTGGGGTGGATACGCAGTATTTT.

This clonotype was observed a single time. In this CDR3 the conserved last residue, phenylalanine or tryptophan, is missing, so a read error is likely. This chain joins TRBV7-6 and TRBJ2-5; 7 bases are shared with TRBD2. The CDR3 has 13 amino acids. The V segment lost 1 base and the J segment 4 bases; nucleotides outside the gene matches: 0. Germline V gene sequence: CDR1 SGHVS, CDR2 FNYEAQ. The CDR3 DNA reads as TGTGCCAGCAGCTTAGGGGGGGGAGAGACCCAGTACCTC. It translates to CASSLGGGETQYL.

This clonotype was detected a few times. The chain employs TRBV18 and TRBJ2-1; TRBD1 aligns across 7 bases. Germline V gene lookup returns CDR1 KGHSH and CDR2 LQKENI. Trimming took 6 bases from V and 12 from J; bases not matched to a gene: 8. The CDR3 is 12 residues long. This CDR3 is CASSEETGMQFF. For the CDR3, the DNA is TGTGCCAGCTCGGAGGAGACAGGGATGCAGTTCTTC.

The table lists this clonotype with many counts. The chain links TRBV28 to TRBJ1-5; D ambiguous. V lost 6 bases and J lost 0, with 12 bases in between. The CDR3 loop spans 15 amino acids. Looked up from germline, CDR1 is MDHEN and CDR2 is SYDVKM. The CDR3 spells CASSKQRYSNQPQHF. The CDR3 DNA reads TGTGCCAGCAGCAAACAGCGTTATAGCAATCAGCCCCAGCATTTT. Filled out from reference TRBV28 and TRBJ1-5, the complete variable domain reads DVKVTQSSRYLVKRTGEKVFLECVQDMDHENMFWYRQDPGLGLRLIYFSYDVKMKEKGDIPEGYSVSREKKERFSLILESASTNQTSMYLCASSKQRYSNQPQHFGDGTRLSIL.

The chain is built from TRBV29-1 and TRBJ2-5, with 15 bases identical to TRBD2. Looked up from germline, CDR1 is SQVTM and CDR2 is ANQGSEA. This CDR3 region has 16 residues. V lost 5 bases to trimming and J lost 5 bases; unmatched junction nucleotides: 9. The CDR3 reads CSVTGTSGRIGETQYF. CDR3 DNA: TGCAGCGTTACCGGGACTAGCGGGAGGATTGGGGAGACCCAGTACTTC.

The CDR3 is CASSRPTGANTEAFF. CDR3 nucleotides: TGTGCCAGCAGCCGACCTACTGGCGCAAACACTGAAGCTTTCTTT. The chain uses TRBV14 and TRBJ1-1; D is unresolved. V was cut by 4 bases and J by 2 bases, with 14 bases left in between. Per germline, CDR1 SGHDN and CDR2 FVKESK. This CDR3 is built from 15 residues.

The chain carries TRBV4-1 and TRBJ2-3; 9 bases are a match to TRBD1. This CDR3 comprises 16 residues. The germline CDR1 and CDR2 sequences are MGHRA and YSYEKL. The V and J ends lost 1 base and 3 bases, in that order; junction bases with no gene match: 5. The CDR3 nucleotides are TGCGCCAGCAGCCAAGTCCCGGGACAGGGTACAGATACGCAGTATTTT. The encoded protein is CASSQVPGQGTDTQYF.

The chain links TRBV4-1 to TRBJ1-1; maybe TRBD1 (5 bases). CDR3 length: 14 residues. V lost 4 bases to trimming and J lost 4 bases, with 13 bases between them. CDR1 and CDR2 (germline): MGHRA, YSYEKL. The CDR3 DNA follows: TGCGCCAGCAGCCTAACAGGAGTAGCCACTGAAGCTTTCTTT. It translates to CASSLTGVATEAFF.

Ten or more counts support this clonotype. The chain carries TRBV27 and TRBJ1-1; maybe TRBD1 (6 bases). Germline V gene data show CDR1 as MNHEY and CDR2 as SMNVEV (reference sequence). CDR3 length: 14 amino acids. V lost 2 bases to trimming and J lost 4 bases, with 11 bases between them. The CDR3 region is CASSLGGLGTEAFF. The CDR3 DNA reads as TGTGCCAGCAGTTTAGGGGGGCTTGGCACTGAAGCTTTCTTT.

This clonotype was picked up many times. The V call is TRBV5-1, the J call TRBJ2-2; D is ambiguous. V shed 0 bases and J shed 6 bases, with 15 bases lying between them. Germline V gene sequence: CDR1 SGHRS, CDR2 YFSETQ. CDR3 length: 16 residues. Written as DNA, the CDR3 is TGCGCCAGCAGCTTGGTCGCCAGTCTTGGCGCCGGGGAGCTGTTTTTT. Its translation: CASSLVASLGAGELFF. The whole variable domain, remainder taken from reference TRBV5-1 and TRBJ2-2, is KAGVTQTPRYLIKTRGQQVTLSCSPISGHRSVSWYQQTPGQGLQFLFEYFSETQRNKGNFPGRFSGRQFSNSRSEMNVSTLELGDSALYLCASSLVASLGAGELFFGEGSRLTVL.

In its sample, this clonotype was seen a few times. J is TRBJ2-6 and V is TRBV6-5, with D perhaps matching TRBD1 (6 bases). Germline CDR1 is MNHEY and CDR2 is SVGAGI. The CDR3 contains 18 residues. Deletions cut 6 bases from V and 1 base from J, with 19 bases between. The CDR3 nucleotides read TGTGCCAGCAGCCGACCAACAGGGATAGGGTCTGGGGCCAACGTCCTGACTTTC. It specifies CASSRPTGIGSGANVLTF.

As DNA, the CDR3 is TGTGCCAGCAGTTACTCGCTCGCGGGAGGTTACAATGAGCAGTTCTTC. This sequence encodes CASSYSLAGGYNEQFF. J is TRBJ2-1 and V is TRBV6-2 or TRBV6-3; TRBD2 aligns across 8 bases. J was trimmed by 4 bases and V by 0 bases; bases with no gene match: 5. This CDR3 has 16 residues. Per the germline V gene, CDR1 is MNHEY and CDR2 is SVGEGT.